The clone carrying this T cell receptor beta chain was recorded many times. Its matching antigen is unknown. This record comes from a study of T cells after posttransplantation cyclophosphamide. This CDR3 spans 13 amino acids. Trimming pared 1 base from V and 7 bases from J, leaving 8 bases between. Germline V gene data show CDR1 as SGHVS and CDR2 as FQNEAQ. On the day of bone marrow donation, the related graft donor provided peripheral blood. This table comes from immunoSEQ multiplex PCR, and its TCRdb copy is limited to in-frame clones, with some not included. This sample carries more than 25,000 clones and no singletons, and approximately 1.5% goes to the top ten. The study's findings and limits: Skin or GI-infiltrating T cells shared few TRB sequences with blood. Later blood repertoires were often dominated by clones from the donor CD8+ memory compartment. After PTCy, TRB diversity resembled that of CNI/methotrexate controls.

What was sequenced was PBMCs. V usage is TRBV7-8 and J usage is TRBJ2-1; D gene uncertain. This clonotype originated in a man between 45 and 60 years old in good health, CMV-negative, and a related stem cell transplant donor. CDR3 in DNA: TGTGCCAGCAGCTTAGGGGCGCGTAATGAGCAGTTCTTC. It translates to CASSLGARNEQFF.